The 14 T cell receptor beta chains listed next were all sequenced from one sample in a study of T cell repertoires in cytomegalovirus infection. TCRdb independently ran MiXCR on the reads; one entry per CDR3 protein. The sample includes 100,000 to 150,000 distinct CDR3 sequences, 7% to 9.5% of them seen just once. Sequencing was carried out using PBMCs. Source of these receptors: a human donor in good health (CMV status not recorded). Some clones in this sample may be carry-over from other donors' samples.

CDR3 nucleotide sequence: TGCGCCAGCAGCAAGGGACTACCCTCTGGGTACAATGAGCAGTTCTTC. Protein: CASSKGLPSGYNEQFF. V gene TRBV5-1 combines with J gene TRBJ2-1, with TRBD2 identical over 7 bases. CDR3 length: 16 amino acids. After removal of 4 bases from V and 4 bases from J, the junction contained 11 bases not matched to a gene. The germline CDR1 and CDR2 sequences are SGHRS and YFSETQ.

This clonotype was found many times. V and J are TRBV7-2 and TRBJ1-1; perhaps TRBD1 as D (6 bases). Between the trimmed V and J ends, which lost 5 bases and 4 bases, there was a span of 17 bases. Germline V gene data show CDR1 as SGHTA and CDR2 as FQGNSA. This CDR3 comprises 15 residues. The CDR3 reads CASSPPTGSGTEAFF. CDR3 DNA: TGTGCCAGCAGCCCCCCCACAGGGTCTGGCACTGAAGCTTTCTTT.

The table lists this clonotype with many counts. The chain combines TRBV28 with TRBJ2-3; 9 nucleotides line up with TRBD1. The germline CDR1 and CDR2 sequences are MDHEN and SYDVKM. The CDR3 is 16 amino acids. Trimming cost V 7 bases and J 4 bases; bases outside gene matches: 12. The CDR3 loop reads CASNQAGQGGADTQYF. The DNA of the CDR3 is TGTGCCAGCAACCAAGCGGGACAGGGAGGCGCAGATACGCAGTATTTT. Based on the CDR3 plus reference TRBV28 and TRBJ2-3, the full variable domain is DVKVTQSSRYLVKRTGEKVFLECVQDMDHENMFWYRQDPGLGLRLIYFSYDVKMKEKGDIPEGYSVSREKKERFSLILESASTNQTSMYLCASNQAGQGGADTQYFGPGTRLTVL.

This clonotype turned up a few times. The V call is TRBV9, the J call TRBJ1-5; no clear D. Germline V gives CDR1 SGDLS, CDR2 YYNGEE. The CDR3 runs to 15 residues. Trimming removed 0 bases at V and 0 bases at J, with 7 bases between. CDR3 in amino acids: CASSVEGLSNQPQHF. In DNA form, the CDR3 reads TGTGCCAGCAGCGTAGAAGGCCTTAGCAATCAGCCCCAGCATTTT. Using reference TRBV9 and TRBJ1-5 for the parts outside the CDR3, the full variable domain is DSGVTQTPKHLITATGQRVTLRCSPRSGDLSVYWYQQSLDQGLQFLIQYYNGEERAKGNILERFSAQQFPDLHSELNLSSLELGDSALYFCASSVEGLSNQPQHFGDGTRLSIL.

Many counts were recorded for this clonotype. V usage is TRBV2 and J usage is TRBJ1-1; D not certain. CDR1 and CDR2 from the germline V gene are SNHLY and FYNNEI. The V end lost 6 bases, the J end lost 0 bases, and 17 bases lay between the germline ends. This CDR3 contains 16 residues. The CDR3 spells CASSLGGRGMNTEAFF. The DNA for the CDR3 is TGTGCCAGCAGCCTTGGAGGACGGGGAATGAACACTGAAGCTTTCTTT.

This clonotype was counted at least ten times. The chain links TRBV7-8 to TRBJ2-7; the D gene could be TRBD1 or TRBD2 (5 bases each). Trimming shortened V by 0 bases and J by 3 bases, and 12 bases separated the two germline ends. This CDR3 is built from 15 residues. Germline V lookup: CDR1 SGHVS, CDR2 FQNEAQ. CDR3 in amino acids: CASSLAGRDLYEQYF. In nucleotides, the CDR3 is TGTGCCAGCAGCTTAGCGGGCAGGGACCTCTACGAGCAGTACTTC.

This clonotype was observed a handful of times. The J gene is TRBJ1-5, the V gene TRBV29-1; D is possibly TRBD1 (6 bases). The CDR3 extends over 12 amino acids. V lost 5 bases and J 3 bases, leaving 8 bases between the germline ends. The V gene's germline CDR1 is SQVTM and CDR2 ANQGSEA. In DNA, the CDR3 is TGCAGCGTTTCAGGGGACAATCAGCCCCAGCATTTT. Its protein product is CSVSGDNQPQHF. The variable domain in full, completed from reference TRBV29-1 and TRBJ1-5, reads SAVISQKPSRDICQRGTSLTIQCQVDSQVTMMFWYRQQPGQSLTLIATANQGSEATYESGFVIDKFPISRPNLTFSTLTVSNMSPEDSSIYLCSVSGDNQPQHFGDGTRLSIL.

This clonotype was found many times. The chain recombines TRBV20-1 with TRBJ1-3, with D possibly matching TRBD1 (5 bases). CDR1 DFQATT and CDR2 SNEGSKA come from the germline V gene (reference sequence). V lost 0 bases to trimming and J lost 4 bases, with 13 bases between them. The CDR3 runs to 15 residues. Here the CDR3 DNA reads TGCAGTGCTAGAGATCACCAGGGTTCGGGAAACACCATATATTTT. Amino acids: CSARDHQGSGNTIYF.

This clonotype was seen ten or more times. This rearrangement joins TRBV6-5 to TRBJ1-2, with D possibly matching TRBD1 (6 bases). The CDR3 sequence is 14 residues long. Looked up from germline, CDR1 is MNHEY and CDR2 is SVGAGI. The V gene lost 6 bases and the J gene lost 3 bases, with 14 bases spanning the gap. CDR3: CASSLTPGDYGYTF. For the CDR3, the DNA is TGTGCCAGCAGCCTAACTCCAGGGGACTATGGCTACACCTTC.

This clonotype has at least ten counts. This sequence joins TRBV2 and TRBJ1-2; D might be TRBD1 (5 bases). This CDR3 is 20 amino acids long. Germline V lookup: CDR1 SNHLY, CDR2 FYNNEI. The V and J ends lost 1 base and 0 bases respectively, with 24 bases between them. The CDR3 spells CASSEGEWGLQTRTNYGYTF. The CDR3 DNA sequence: TGTGCCAGCAGTGAAGGGGAGTGGGGACTCCAAACGAGGACTAACTATGGCTACACCTTC.

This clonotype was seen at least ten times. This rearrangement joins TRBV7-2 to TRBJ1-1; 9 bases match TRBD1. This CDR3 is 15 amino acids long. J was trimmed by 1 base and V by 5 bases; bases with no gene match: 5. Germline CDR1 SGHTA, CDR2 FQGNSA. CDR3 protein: CASSQQGQGNTEAFF. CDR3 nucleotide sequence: TGTGCCAGCAGCCAACAGGGACAGGGGAACACTGAAGCTTTCTTT.

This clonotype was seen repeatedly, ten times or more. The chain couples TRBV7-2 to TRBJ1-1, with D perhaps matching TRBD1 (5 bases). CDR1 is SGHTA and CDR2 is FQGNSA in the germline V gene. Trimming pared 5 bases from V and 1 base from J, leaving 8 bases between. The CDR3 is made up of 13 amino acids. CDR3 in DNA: TGTGCCAGCAGCCGGGACCCGAACACTGAAGCTTTCTTT. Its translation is CASSRDPNTEAFF.

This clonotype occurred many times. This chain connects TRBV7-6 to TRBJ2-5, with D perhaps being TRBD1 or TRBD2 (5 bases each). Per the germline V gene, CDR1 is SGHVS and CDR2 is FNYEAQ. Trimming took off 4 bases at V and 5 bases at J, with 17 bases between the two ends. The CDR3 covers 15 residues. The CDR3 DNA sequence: TGTGCCAGCAGCTCCGCCTCCGGGACCCGGGAGACCCAGTACTTC. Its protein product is CASSSASGTRETQYF.

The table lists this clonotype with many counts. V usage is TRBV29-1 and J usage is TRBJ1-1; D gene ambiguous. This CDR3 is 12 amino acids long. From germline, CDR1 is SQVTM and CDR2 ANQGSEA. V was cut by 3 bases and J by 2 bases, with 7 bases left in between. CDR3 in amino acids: CSVEEGNTEAFF. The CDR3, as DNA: TGCAGCGTTGAGGAAGGTAACACTGAAGCTTTCTTT.